This T cell receptor (beta chain) derives from a study of blood T cell repertoires in COVID-19. In the study overall: COVID-19 samples from acute and convalescent phases originated in the United States, Italy and Spain. T cells, B-cell-depleted T cells, or PBMCs provided the cDNA or gDNA that served as material.

During active infection, Seattle patients enrolled and were then monitored through disease. The CDR3 loop spans 16 amino acids. V was pared by 7 bases and J by 3 bases, with 11 bases of the junction left unmatched. The germline gives CDR1 LNHDA, CDR2 SQIVND (reference sequence). Sequencing was performed with immunoSEQ multiplex PCR; in TCRdb, only in-frame clones are kept and a portion is missing. Here the sample spans about 230,000 clones, 80% to 90% being singletons. The chain combines TRBV19 with TRBJ1-3, with 8 bases identical to TRBD1. Material: peripheral blood. This receptor was obtained from a man aged 50 or older with COVID-19, enrolled during active disease. The CDR3: CASNGLTGVDGNTIYF. For the CDR3, the DNA is TGTGCCAGTAATGGGCTGACAGGGGTAGATGGAAACACCATATATTTT.